These 25 T cell receptor beta chains came from one sample sequenced in a study of graft-versus-host responses after intestinal transplantation. Data came from immunoSEQ multiplex PCR; TCRdb stores just in-frame clones and leaves some out. The repertoire consists of 90,000 to 95,000 clones, with 75% to 95% occurring once and the leading ten covering approximately 0.5%. These TCRs are of unknown antigen specificity. Source: unstimulated CD8+ T cells sorted from spleen or lymph node cells, taken before intestinal transplant. The receptors were sampled from a human donor who received an intestinal transplant.

This clone was counted once. The rearrangement uses TRBV11-2 and TRBJ2-3, with 12 bases matching TRBD1. This CDR3 region has 16 residues. Germline V gives CDR1 SGHAT, CDR2 FQNNGV. V gave up 2 bases and J gave up 4 bases; unmatched junction bases: 4. The CDR3 bases are TGTGCCAGCAGCTTAACCGGGACAGGGGGCGCAGATACGCAGTATTTT. Residues: CASSLTGTGGADTQYF.

Points on this clone: Other DNA sequences within the sample encode an identical CDR3. The chain links TRBV4-1 to TRBJ2-7, with 8 bases lining up with TRBD1. Germline values: CDR1 MGHRA, CDR2 YSYEKL. The CDR3 loop spans 13 amino acids. V lost 2 bases to trimming and J lost 6 bases; unmatched junction nucleotides: 3. This chain's CDR3 is CASSQRTGREQYF. The CDR3 bases are TGCGCCAGCAGCCAACGGACAGGGCGCGAGCAGTACTTC.

The chain uses TRBV29-1 and TRBJ2-1, with TRBD1 identical over 7 bases. Germline values: CDR1 SQVTM, CDR2 ANQGSEA. With V trimmed by 2 bases and J by 4 bases, 5 bases remained unmatched. The CDR3 runs to 14 residues. In DNA, the CDR3 is TGCAGCGTTGAACGTCGGGACAGATACAATGAGCAGTTCTTC. Protein product: CSVERRDRYNEQFF.

V gene TRBV6-1 combines with J gene TRBJ1-5; 7 nucleotides match TRBD1. CDR3 size: 15 residues. Looked up from germline, CDR1 is MNHNS and CDR2 is SASEGT. V trimming: 3 bases; J trimming: 3 bases; junction bases outside the gene matches: 5. The CDR3 sequence: CASSDGGQNNQPQHF. The CDR3 DNA reads TGTGCCAGCAGTGATGGGGGACAGAACAATCAGCCCCAGCATTTT.

The chain carries TRBV15 and TRBJ2-5; D is possibly TRBD1 (6 bases). Trimming removed 1 base from V and 1 base from J, with 13 bases in between. The CDR3 loop spans 16 amino acids. The germline gives CDR1 LNHNV, CDR2 YYDKDF (reference sequence). CDR3 nucleotide sequence: TGTGCCACCAGCAGAGCCTTAGGGACAAGCCAAGAGACCCAGTACTTC. It is translated as CATSRALGTSQETQYF.

This chain connects TRBV7-9 to TRBJ2-1; TRBD1 aligns across 9 bases. Unmatched junction bases numbered 8, after V lost 8 bases and J lost 3 bases. CDR1 and CDR2 from the germline V gene are SEHNR and FQNEAQ (reference sequence). The CDR3 covers 15 residues. The CDR3 bases are TGTGCCAGCCCCCGACAGGGGGGGAACTACAATGAGCAGTTCTTC. Its protein product is CASPRQGGNYNEQFF.

The chain couples TRBV25-1 to TRBJ1-2; a possible D gene is TRBD1 (6 bases). CDR1 is MGHDK and CDR2 is SYGVNS in the germline V gene. Trimming removed 4 bases from V and 8 bases from J, with 20 bases in between. CDR3 length equals 15 residues. CDR3 residues: CASSAYGGALGGYTF. DNA of the CDR3: TGTGCCAGCAGTGCATATGGGGGGGCGCTTGGCGGCTACACCTTC.

The DNA of the CDR3 is TGTGCCAGCAGCCCGGGGACAGGGGGGAACACTGAAGCTTTCTTT. Residues: CASSPGTGGNTEAFF. The V and J genes are TRBV7-6 and TRBJ1-1; 11 positions match TRBD1. CDR1 is SGHVS, CDR2 FNYEAQ, per germline. V dropped 5 bases and J dropped 1; count of bases not matched to a gene: 3. This CDR3 comprises 15 residues.

As DNA, the CDR3 is TGTGCCAGCACGGGACAGGGCCCTATCGAGCAGTACTTC. Translation gives CASTGQGPIEQYF. The J gene is TRBJ2-7, the V gene TRBV7-2; 9 bases match TRBD1. Trimming removed 7 bases from V and 6 bases from J; junction bases left unmatched: 7. Germline V CDR1 and CDR2: SGHTA, FQGNSA. The CDR3 covers 13 residues. The variable domain in full, completed from reference TRBV7-2 and TRBJ2-7, reads GAGVSQSPSNKVTEKGKDVELRCDPISGHTALYWYRQSLGQGLEFLIYFQGNSAPDKSGLPSDRFSAERTGGSVSTLTIQRTQQEDSAVYLCASTGQGPIEQYFGPGTRLTVT.

V gene TRBV6-1 combines with J gene TRBJ2-7; D ambiguous. The CDR3 is made up of 13 amino acids. Germline V gene lookup returns CDR1 MNHNS and CDR2 SASEGT. With 6 bases removed from V and 2 bases from J, the gap between germline ends came to 11 bases. CDR3 in amino acids: CASSYRRPYEQYF. The CDR3 nucleotides read TGTGCCAGCAGCTACAGAAGACCCTACGAGCAGTACTTC.

The count of this clone is one. The chain recombines TRBV11-2 with TRBJ2-3, with a weak D call TRBD2 (6 bases). Germline loops: CDR1 SGHAT, CDR2 FQNNGV. This CDR3 contains 14 residues. V was pared by 5 bases and J by 2 bases, with 11 bases between. CDR3 sequence (DNA): TGTGCCAGCAGCCAGCGGGCTTACACAGATACGCAGTATTTT. Its translation: CASSQRAYTDTQYF.

This chain joins TRBV4-1 and TRBJ1-1; D is undetermined. Germline V gene data show CDR1 as MGHRA and CDR2 as YSYEKL. The CDR3 length is 14 residues. V shed 3 bases and J shed 1 base, with 9 bases lying between them. DNA of the CDR3: TGCGCCAGCAGCCACAGGACTGGGAACACTGAAGCTTTCTTT. This sequence encodes CASSHRTGNTEAFF.

The chain links TRBV4-1 to TRBJ2-1, with 9 bases matching TRBD1. Germline V gene data show CDR1 as MGHRA and CDR2 as YSYEKL. This CDR3 contains 20 residues. Unmatched junction bases numbered 18, after V lost 4 bases and J lost 2 bases. CDR3 bases: TGCGCCAGCAGCCCACTTAGACAGGGGGGCTCAGACGGACCCTACAATGAGCAGTTCTTC. This translates into CASSPLRQGGSDGPYNEQFF.

This clone has just one count. Written as DNA, the CDR3 is TGTGCCAGTAACAAACCTGGCCGTGGCTACACCTTC. Its protein is CASNKPGRGYTF. The V gene is TRBV19, the J gene TRBJ1-2; D is ambiguous. Germline V gene sequence: CDR1 LNHDA, CDR2 SQIVND (reference sequence). The V end lost 7 bases, the J end lost 7 bases, and 13 bases lay between the germline ends. CDR3 length equals 12 residues.

The chain couples TRBV5-1 to TRBJ1-1; D perhaps matches TRBD1 (5 bases). This CDR3 is built from 13 residues. CDR1 SGHRS and CDR2 YFSETQ come from the germline V gene. With 1 base removed from V and 5 bases from J, the gap between germline ends came to 9 bases. Written as DNA, the CDR3 is TGCGCCAGCAGCTTGTATGGGGGGACTGAAGCTTTCTTT. This encodes CASSLYGGTEAFF.

This clone was seen once. The CDR3 nucleotides are TGCAGCGTTGAAGAGTCCCCGGGAACCTACAATGAGCAGTTCTTC. Encoded protein: CSVEESPGTYNEQFF. The chain combines TRBV29-1 with TRBJ2-1; weak D call: TRBD2 (5 bases). Germline CDR1 SQVTM, CDR2 ANQGSEA. This CDR3 contains 15 residues. Trimming left V 0 bases short and J 2 bases short, with 11 bases between.

The CDR3 DNA follows: TGTGCCAGCAGAGCCCCGGGACAGGGACTGACTGAAGCTTTCTTT. Translation gives CASRAPGQGLTEAFF. The V and J genes are TRBV6-5 and TRBJ1-1, with 9 bases identical to TRBD1. Germline lookup yields CDR1 MNHEY and CDR2 SVGAGI. V lost 6 bases and J lost 5; bases outside the gene matches: 10. The CDR3 loop spans 15 amino acids.

The chain is built from TRBV5-4 and TRBJ1-2, with a weak D call TRBD1 (5 bases). CDR3 length: 12 residues. V lost 0 bases and J 12 bases, leaving 12 bases between the germline ends. Germline values: CDR1 SGHNT, CDR2 YYREEE (reference sequence). This CDR3 reads CASSLAGGVHTF. DNA for the CDR3: TGTGCCAGCAGCTTGGCCGGAGGGGTTCACACCTTC.

The chain couples TRBV28 to TRBJ1-5; 8 positions match TRBD1. Per germline, CDR1 MDHEN and CDR2 SYDVKM. J was trimmed by 5 bases and V by 6 bases; bases with no gene match: 9. The CDR3 extends over 15 amino acids. Written as DNA, the CDR3 is TGTGCCAGCAGCATCGACAGGGGAGGGGATCAGCCCCAGCATTTT. It translates to CASSIDRGGDQPQHF.

V gene TRBV25-1 combines with J gene TRBJ1-4; 7 bases map to TRBD1. The trim removed 1 base at V and 8 bases at J, leaving 4 bases unmatched. This CDR3 is built from 14 residues. CDR1 and CDR2 (germline): MGHDK, SYGVNS. The CDR3 loop reads CASSEWGTAEKLFF. The CDR3 DNA is TGTGCCAGCAGTGAATGGGGGACAGCCGAAAAACTGTTTTTT.

CDR3 coding DNA: TGTGCCAGCAGCACGGGGGGATTGAACACTGAAGCTTTCTTT. Protein: CASSTGGLNTEAFF. The chain has TRBV7-9 and TRBJ1-1; possible D gene TRBD1, 5 bases. Germline values: CDR1 SEHNR, CDR2 FQNEAQ (reference sequence). This CDR3 contains 14 residues. Trimming pared 5 bases from V and 0 bases from J, leaving 10 bases between.

The J gene is TRBJ2-1, the V gene TRBV28, with D possibly matching TRBD2 (6 bases). Trimming took off 8 bases at V and 9 bases at J, with 17 bases between the two ends. Germline lookup yields CDR1 MDHEN and CDR2 SYDVKM. This CDR3 is 13 amino acids long. The CDR3 region has the DNA TGTGCCAGCTCGACGGGGATCGGGGGTGAGCAGTTCTTC. This translates into CASSTGIGGEQFF.

This clone was seen once. The chain has TRBV4-1 and TRBJ2-7; 7 nucleotides agree with TRBD2. Germline V gene sequence: CDR1 MGHRA, CDR2 YSYEKL. V dropped 1 base and J dropped 3; count of bases not matched to a gene: 6. The CDR3 has 15 amino acids. In nucleotides, the CDR3 is TGCGCCAGCAGCCAAGGGACTAGTAGTTTCTACGAGCAGTACTTC. Amino acid sequence: CASSQGTSSFYEQYF.

DNA of the CDR3: TGTGCCAGTAGTATCAGGGGATACGGCGAAAAACTGTTTTTT. The encoded protein is CASSIRGYGEKLFF. The chain is built from TRBV19 and TRBJ1-4, with a tentative D call TRBD1 (6 bases). CDR1 is LNHDA, CDR2 SQIVND, per germline (reference sequence). The germline V and J ends were trimmed by 3 bases and 8 bases, with 13 bases remaining between them. This CDR3 has 14 residues.

This chain uses TRBV6-1 with TRBJ2-1; weak D call: TRBD2 (6 bases). CDR1 and CDR2 (germline): MNHNS, SASEGT. V dropped 0 bases and J dropped 10 bases, with 16 bases sitting between them. CDR3 size: 15 residues. The CDR3 sequence is CASSEAISGGEEQFF. DNA for the CDR3: TGTGCCAGCAGTGAAGCGATTAGCGGAGGGGAAGAGCAGTTCTTC.